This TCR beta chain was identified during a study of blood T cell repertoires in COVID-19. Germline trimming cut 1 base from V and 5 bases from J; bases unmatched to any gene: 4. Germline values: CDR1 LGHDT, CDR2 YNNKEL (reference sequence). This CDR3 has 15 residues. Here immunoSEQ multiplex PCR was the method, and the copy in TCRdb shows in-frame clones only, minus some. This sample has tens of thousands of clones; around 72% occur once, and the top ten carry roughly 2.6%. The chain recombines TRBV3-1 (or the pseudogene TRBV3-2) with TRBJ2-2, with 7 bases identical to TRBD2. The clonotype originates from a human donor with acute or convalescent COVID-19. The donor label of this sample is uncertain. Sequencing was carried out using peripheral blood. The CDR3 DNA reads TGTGCCAGCAGCCAAGGAGCGGGGAGGACCGGGGAGCTGTTTTTT. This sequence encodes CASSQGAGRTGELFF.